Shown below are 27 T cell receptor beta chains from a single sample sequenced in a study of T-cell memory formation after mild COVID-19 (dated by TCRdb to the early 2020s). Preparation of the library involved 5' RACE. Sequenced on an Illumina NovaSeq 6000. The public reads were run again by TCRdb, first through fastp at Q25 and then through MiXCR, and only productive beta chains were kept. CDR3 protein sequences are deduplicated, and each keeps its most common genes and DNA. This sample has 250,000 to 300,000 distinct CDR3 sequences in its table, and around 15% of those were observed once. The ten largest clones add up to roughly 23% of the sample. Sequences were obtained from PBMCs or a T cell subset sorted from them (not recorded which). Receptors were obtained from a man between 18 and 29 years old who had mild COVID-19 (a few samples of this study predate the infection). The sample titles of this study are shuffled in the database, so cell type and time point are left out; the donor was told from shared clones.

This clonotype appeared once. This chain uses TRBV7-2 with TRBJ2-2; D possibly corresponds to TRBD2 (5 bases). The V gene's germline CDR1 is SGHTA and CDR2 FQGNSA. The CDR3 extends over 17 amino acids. The V and J ends lost 3 bases and 1 base respectively, with 15 bases between them. In DNA, the CDR3 is TGTGCCAGCAGCTTCCCGCCGGGATGGGGGAACACCGGGGAGCTGTTTTTT. It codes for CASSFPPGWGNTGELFF.

This clonotype was counted only a few times. The V call is TRBV28, the J call TRBJ2-1, with 8 bases fitting TRBD2. Trimming at V came to 4 bases and at J to 3 bases, leaving 8 bases not matched to a gene. Germline V lookup: CDR1 MDHEN, CDR2 SYDVKM. This CDR3 comprises 16 residues. Here the CDR3 reads CASSSLAGGFYNEQFF. DNA of the CDR3: TGTGCCAGCAGTTCACTGGCGGGGGGCTTCTACAATGAGCAGTTCTTC.

This clonotype was observed a handful of times. The chain couples TRBV15 to TRBJ2-7, with TRBD2 as a possible D gene (5 bases). Germline V gene lookup returns CDR1 LNHNV and CDR2 YYDKDF (reference sequence). V lost 3 bases to trimming and J lost 0 bases, with 9 bases between them. The CDR3 totals 14 residues. CDR3: CATSRVGSSYEQYF. Written as DNA, the CDR3 is TGTGCCACCAGCAGGGTGGGGAGCTCCTACGAGCAGTACTTC.

This clonotype was counted at least ten times. The genes are TRBV6-2 or TRBV6-3 and TRBJ2-7; maybe TRBD2 (6 bases). The CDR3 runs 16 residues. The V and J ends lost 5 bases and 2 bases respectively, with 19 bases between them. Germline V gene data show CDR1 as MNHEY and CDR2 as SVGEGT. This CDR3 reads CASSTHRDWNPYEQYV. The CDR3 nucleotides are TGTGCCAGCAGTACGCACCGGGACTGGAACCCCTACGAGCAGTACGTC.

This clonotype has just a few counts. The CDR3 sequence: CSVVSAASYEQYV. DNA for the CDR3: TGCAGCGTTGTTTCCGCAGCTTCTTACGAGCAGTACGTC. The genes are TRBV29-1 and TRBJ2-7; D call uncertain. The CDR3 has 13 amino acids. From germline, CDR1 is SQVTM and CDR2 ANQGSEA. V was cut by 4 bases and J by 4 bases, with 14 bases left in between.

This clonotype was counted only a few times. The J gene is TRBJ1-6, the V gene TRBV7-2; TRBD1 matches 7 bases. The germline CDR1 and CDR2 sequences are SGHTA and FQGNSA. This CDR3 contains 14 residues. Unmatched junction bases numbered 6, after V lost 6 bases and J lost 7 bases. CDR3 nucleotide sequence: TGTGCCAGCAGTCGACAGGGATACAATTCACCCCTCCACTTT. Translated: CASSRQGYNSPLHF.

CDR3 region: CASSEEGGTEQYV. The CDR3 bases are TGTGCCAGCAGTGAAGAGGGGGGAACCGAGCAGTACGTC. The chain uses TRBV6-1 and TRBJ2-7; D might be TRBD1 or TRBD2, each matching 6 bases. CDR3 length: 13 amino acids. The V and J ends lost 1 base and 6 bases respectively, with 10 bases between them. Germline V gives CDR1 MNHNS, CDR2 SASEGT.

The chain combines TRBV2 with TRBJ2-7; 9 bases are shared with TRBD1. CDR3 length equals 14 residues. Germline V lookup: CDR1 SNHLY, CDR2 FYNNEI. The J segment lost 3 bases and the V segment lost 6 bases, leaving 6 bases of the junction unmatched. The CDR3: CASSAGQGYYEQYF. The CDR3 DNA follows: TGTGCCAGCAGCGCAGGACAGGGGTACTACGAGCAGTACTTC.

This clonotype was observed many times. The chain is built from TRBV5-1 and TRBJ2-5; possible D gene TRBD1, 6 bases. CDR1 is SGHRS, CDR2 YFSETQ, per germline. Deletions cut 4 bases from V and 4 bases from J, with 14 bases between. The CDR3 has 14 amino acids. Here the CDR3 DNA reads TGCGCCAGCAGCCCCGGATCAGGGGCAGAGACCCAGTACTTC. Translated, it gives CASSPGSGAETQYF.

V is TRBV18 and J is TRBJ2-7; TRBD1 or TRBD2 may be the D gene (5 bases each). The V and J ends lost 2 bases and 4 bases respectively, with 9 bases between them. CDR1 and CDR2 from the germline V gene are KGHSH and LQKENI. The CDR3 sequence is 13 residues long. CDR3 protein: CASSPEGLYEQYV. In DNA, the CDR3 is TGTGCCAGCTCACCAGAGGGGCTATACGAGCAGTACGTC.

This chain uses TRBV5-4 with TRBJ2-1; 11 nucleotides align to TRBD2. Germline CDR1 is SGHNT and CDR2 is YYREEE (reference sequence). The CDR3 loop spans 14 amino acids. With 5 bases clipped from V and 10 bases from J, the junction kept 8 bases outside the gene matches. CDR3 nucleotide sequence: TGTGCCAGCAGGCTTAGCGGGGGGGCCGGAGAGCAGTTCTTC. Translated: CASRLSGGAGEQFF.

This clonotype was seen a handful of times. The chain carries TRBV7-2 and TRBJ1-4, with D uncertain. The V gene lost 5 bases and the J gene lost 4 bases, with 11 bases spanning the gap. CDR3 size: 14 residues. CDR1 and CDR2 from the germline V gene are SGHTA and FQGNSA. In DNA, the CDR3 is TGTGCCAGCAGCAGAACCTTACTTAATGAAAAACTGTTTTTT. This codes for CASSRTLLNEKLFF.

There are many counts of this clonotype. The chain is built from TRBV5-1 and TRBJ2-1, with a tentative D call TRBD1 (6 bases). V lost 5 bases, J lost 0 bases, and 12 bases lay in between. This CDR3 comprises 15 residues. Germline V CDR1 and CDR2: SGHRS, YFSETQ. CDR3 nucleotides: TGCGCCAGCAGGCTAGGGGGTTACTCCTACAATGAGCAGTTCTTC. It is translated as CASRLGGYSYNEQFF.

This clonotype was picked up a small number of times. The V and J genes are TRBV4-3 and TRBJ1-1; no clear D gene. The CDR3 runs 15 residues. V lost 2 bases, J lost 5 bases, and 15 bases lay in between. Germline assignment: CDR1 LGHNA and CDR2 YSLEER. The CDR3 spells CASSQSGRWSTEAFF. In DNA, the CDR3 is TGCGCCAGCAGCCAAAGCGGGCGTTGGAGTACTGAAGCTTTCTTT.

This clonotype was seen a few times. For the CDR3, the DNA is TGTGCCAGCAGTCTGCTTCCAGGACTAGCGGGAAACACCGGGGAGCTGTTTTTT. Its translation is CASSLLPGLAGNTGELFF. The V gene is TRBV7-2, the J gene TRBJ2-2; TRBD2 matches 12 bases. Germline assignment: CDR1 SGHTA and CDR2 FQGNSA. V dropped 6 bases and J dropped 2; count of bases not matched to a gene: 10. The CDR3 consists of 18 residues.

This clonotype was recorded a few times. The chain links TRBV4-3 to TRBJ2-2, with TRBD1 identical over 9 bases. The junction had 6 bases not matched to a gene; V was cut back by 3 bases and J by 1 base. Germline V lookup: CDR1 LGHNA, CDR2 YSLEER. There are 17 residues in the CDR3. CDR3 DNA: TGCGCCAGCAGCCAGGGGACAGGGTTAGGGAACACCGGGGAGCTGTTTTTT. Translated: CASSQGTGLGNTGELFF.

This clonotype was picked up a small number of times. The chain recombines TRBV5-4 with TRBJ2-1; tentative D call: TRBD2 (5 bases). Trimming cost V 4 bases and J 4 bases, with 15 bases left between them. CDR3 length: 15 amino acids. The V gene's germline CDR1 is SGHNT and CDR2 YYREEE (reference sequence). The chain's CDR3 is CASSADLGDYNEQFF. The CDR3 DNA reads as TGTGCCAGCAGCGCCGACTTGGGAGATTACAATGAGCAGTTCTTC.

This clonotype was picked up a small number of times. This chain links TRBV19 with TRBJ1-1; 7 bases line up with TRBD1. Unmatched junction bases numbered 5, after V lost 6 bases and J lost 1 base. Germline V gene lookup returns CDR1 LNHDA and CDR2 SQIVND (reference sequence). CDR3 size: 14 residues. CDR3 sequence (DNA): TGTGCCAGTAGCCACAGGGGTTGGAACACTGAAGCTTTCTTT. Residues: CASSHRGWNTEAFF.

J is TRBJ2-7 and V is TRBV27; D could derive from TRBD1 or TRBD2 (5 bases each). Germline CDR1 and CDR2: MNHEY and SMNVEV (reference sequence). The V end was cut by 5 bases, the J end by 4 bases, with 18 bases between. The CDR3 sequence is 15 residues long. The CDR3 sequence is CASSPGTESWYEQYF. In DNA, the CDR3 is TGTGCCAGCAGTCCCGGGACGGAATCCTGGTACGAGCAGTACTTC.

This clonotype was counted ten times or more. The chain is built from TRBV5-1 and TRBJ2-2; 9 nucleotides align to TRBD1. J was trimmed by 5 bases and V by 4 bases; bases with no gene match: 3. Germline V gives CDR1 SGHRS, CDR2 YFSETQ. The CDR3 has 14 amino acids. This CDR3 reads CASSHGQGTGELFF. DNA of the CDR3: TGCGCCAGCAGCCACGGACAGGGGACCGGGGAGCTGTTTTTT.

The rearrangement links TRBV7-2 to TRBJ2-2; D might be TRBD2 (5 bases). Trimming pared 3 bases from V and 7 bases from J, leaving 12 bases between. This CDR3 has 14 residues. Germline lookup yields CDR1 SGHTA and CDR2 FQGNSA. The CDR3 region is CASSFGVANGELFF. CDR3 coding DNA: TGTGCCAGCAGCTTCGGGGTTGCGAACGGGGAGCTGTTTTTT. Supplemented by reference TRBV7-2 and TRBJ2-2, the full variable domain reads GAGVSQSPSNKVTEKGKDVELRCDPISGHTALYWYRQSLGQGLEFLIYFQGNSAPDKSGLPSDRFSAERTGGSVSTLTIQRTQQEDSAVYLCASSFGVANGELFFGEGSRLTVL.

This chain uses TRBV14 with TRBJ2-1; weak D call: TRBD1 (5 bases). The germline V gene encodes CDR1 SGHDN and CDR2 FVKESK. Trimming took 9 bases from V and 0 from J, leaving 12 bases between them. The CDR3 totals 14 residues. In nucleotides, the CDR3 is TGTGCCAGGCCTAGGGGCACCTCCTACAATGAGCAGTTCTTC. Amino acids: CARPRGTSYNEQFF. The whole variable domain, filled in from reference TRBV14 and TRBJ2-1, reads EAGVTQFPSHSVIEKGQTVTLRCDPISGHDNLYWYRRVMGKEIKFLLHFVKESKQDESGMPNNRFLAERTGGTYSTLKVQPAELEDSGVYFCARPRGTSYNEQFFGPGTRLTVL.

With respect to this clonotype: Germline and junction disagree at one end, which may indicate a read error. The gene calls are TRBV4-3 and TRBJ2-1; 11 bases line up with TRBD2. This CDR3 comprises 16 residues. Germline V gene lookup returns CDR1 LGHNA and CDR2 YSLEER. CDR3 sequence (DNA): TGCACCAGCAGCCAAGTAGCGGGGGGGCCGTCCAATGAGCAGTTCTTC. Amino acids: CTSSQVAGGPSNEQFF.

The rearrangement links TRBV24-1 to TRBJ1-5; D unresolved. This CDR3 spans 13 amino acids. V dropped 1 base and J dropped 5 bases, with 5 bases sitting between them. Germline values: CDR1 KGHDR, CDR2 SFDVKD. Here the CDR3 reads CATSDFGYQPQHF. CDR3 nucleotides: TGTGCCACCAGTGATTTTGGGTATCAGCCCCAGCATTTT.

This clonotype was recorded many times. The rearrangement links TRBV5-5 to TRBJ1-2; 8 bases align to TRBD1. Unmatched junction bases numbered 8, after V lost 3 bases and J lost 4 bases. The CDR3 covers 15 residues. CDR1 is SGHKS and CDR2 is YYEKEE in the germline V gene (reference sequence). The CDR3 nucleotides are TGTGCCAGCAGCTCCCGGGACAGGATTTTCTATGGCTACACCTTC. Translated, it gives CASSSRDRIFYGYTF.

This clonotype was observed at least ten times. The chain recombines TRBV6-2 or TRBV6-3 with TRBJ2-1; 8 bases agree with TRBD2. The CDR3 extends over 16 amino acids. V was pared by 1 base and J by 0 bases, with 2 bases of the junction left unmatched. CDR1 and CDR2 from the germline V gene are MNHEY and SVGEGT. In nucleotides, the CDR3 is TGTGCCAGCAGTTACTTGCGGGGGGACTCCTACAATGAGCAGTTCTTC. Protein: CASSYLRGDSYNEQFF.

This clonotype was detected only a few times. The V call is TRBV5-1, the J call TRBJ2-3, with 9 bases identical to TRBD1. With V trimmed by 0 bases and J by 6 bases, 5 bases remained unmatched. Per the germline V gene, CDR1 is SGHRS and CDR2 is YFSETQ. CDR3 length: 15 residues. The CDR3 protein is CASSLGGQGRDTQYF. The DNA of the CDR3 is TGCGCCAGCAGCTTGGGGGGACAGGGCAGGGATACGCAGTATTTT.